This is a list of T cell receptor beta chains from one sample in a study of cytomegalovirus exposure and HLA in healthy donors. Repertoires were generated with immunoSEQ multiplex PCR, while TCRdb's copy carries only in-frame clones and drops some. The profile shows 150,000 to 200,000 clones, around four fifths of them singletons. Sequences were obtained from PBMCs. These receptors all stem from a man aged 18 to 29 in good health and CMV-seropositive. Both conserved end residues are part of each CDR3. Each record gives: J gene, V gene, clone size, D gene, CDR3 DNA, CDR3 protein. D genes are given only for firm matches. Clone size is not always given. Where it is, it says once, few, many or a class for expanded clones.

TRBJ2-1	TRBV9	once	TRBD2	TGTGCCATGGGGACTAGCGGGGGGAATGAGCAGTTCTTC	CAMGTSGGNEQFF
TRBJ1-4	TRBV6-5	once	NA	TGTGCCAGCAGTAAGAGGGAAGTAACTAATGAAAAACTGTTTTTT	CASSKREVTNEKLFF
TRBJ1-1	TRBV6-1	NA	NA	TGTGCCAGCAGTGAAGCGAGGGCTGCAGGAGAAGCTTTCTTT	CASSEARAAGEAFF
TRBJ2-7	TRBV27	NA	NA	TGTGCCAGCACCCCTGGAGGGGCTTCCTACGAGCAGTACTTC	CASTPGGASYEQYF
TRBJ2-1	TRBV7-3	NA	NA	TGTGCCAGCAGCTTAAGGGCCGTCGATGAGCAGTTCTTC	CASSLRAVDEQFF
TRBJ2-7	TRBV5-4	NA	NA	TGTGCCAGCAGCTTTCAAGCGGGCTCCTACGAGCAGTACTTC	CASSFQAGSYEQYF
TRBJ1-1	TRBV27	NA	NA	TGTGCCAGCAGCCCCCCGAGGAGTCGGGACACTGAAGCTTTCTTT	CASSPPRSRDTEAFF
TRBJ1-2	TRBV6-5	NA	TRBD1	TGTGCCAGCATTCCAAGAGGGGGCGCCTCTGGCTACACCTTC	CASIPRGGASGYTF
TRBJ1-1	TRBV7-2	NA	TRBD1	TGTGCCAGCAGTGGACAGGGGCGCCGGGTTGGGAACACTGAAGCTTTCTTT	CASSGQGRRVGNTEAFF
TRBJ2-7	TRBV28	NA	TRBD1	TGTGCCAGCAGTTTTGGGGACAGCTACGAGCAGTACTTC	CASSFGDSYEQYF
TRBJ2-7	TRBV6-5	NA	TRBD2	TGTGCCAGCAGCCTAGGAAGCGGGGCCTACGAGCAGTACTTC	CASSLGSGAYEQYF
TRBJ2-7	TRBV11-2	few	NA	TGTGCCAGCAGGAAGACACTAGGGACCTACGAGCAGTACTTC	CASRKTLGTYEQYF
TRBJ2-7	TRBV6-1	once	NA	TGTGCCAGCAGTGTGACAGGCACGCTTGTCTACGAGCAGTACTTC	CASSVTGTLVYEQYF
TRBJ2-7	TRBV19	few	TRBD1	TGTGCCACGGGACAGGGTGTGAACGAGCAGTACTTC	CATGQGVNEQYF
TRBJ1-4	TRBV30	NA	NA	TGTGCCTGGAGATCTAGCGGGGCCGAAAAACTGTTTTTT	CAWRSSGAEKLFF
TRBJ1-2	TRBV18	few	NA	TGTGCCAGCTCACCACCGAACGCAGGAGGGCGAAACTATGGCTACACCTTC	CASSPPNAGGRNYGYTF
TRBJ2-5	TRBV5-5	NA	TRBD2	TGTGCCAGCAGCTCCGGGACTAGTGGGGGGGCCAGGGAGACCCAGTACTTC	CASSSGTSGGARETQYF
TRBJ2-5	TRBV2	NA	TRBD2	TGTGCCGGGGCGGGGGGGAGCCAAGAGACCCAGTACTTC	CAGAGGSQETQYF
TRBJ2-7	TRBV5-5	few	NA	TGTGCCAGCAGACGGGGGACGGAGGAGCAGTACTTC	CASRRGTEEQYF
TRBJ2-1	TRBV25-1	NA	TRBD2	TGTGCCAGCAGTGCTAGCGGGAACTTCTACAATGAGCAGTTCTTC	CASSASGNFYNEQFF
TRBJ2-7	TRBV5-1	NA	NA	TGCGCCAGCAGGGAGACCCTCGGATCCTACGAGCAGTACTTC	CASRETLGSYEQYF
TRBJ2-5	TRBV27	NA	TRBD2	TGTGCCAGCAGTTTGTCATGGGGGGGGGACCAAGAGACCCAATACTTC	CASSLSWGGDQETQYF
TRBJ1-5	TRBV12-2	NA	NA	TGTGCAAGTCGCTTAACAGGGGGTCGCCGGTTTTTTCAGCCCCAGCATTTT	CASRLTGGRRFFQPQHF
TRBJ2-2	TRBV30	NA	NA	TGTGCCTGGGACAGGTTGAACACCGGGGAGCTGTTTTTT	CAWDRLNTGELFF
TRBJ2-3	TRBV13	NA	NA	TGTGCCAGCAGCTTAGGGATTCTCGGGGGTTCTACGCAGTATTTT	CASSLGILGGSTQYF
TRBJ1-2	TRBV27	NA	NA	TGTGCCAGCAGTTTTAATTCAGGGGCGGATCTCTATGGCTACACCTTC	CASSFNSGADLYGYTF
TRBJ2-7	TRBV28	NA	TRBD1	TGTGCCAGCAGTTTCACGAAAGGGACAGAGGATTCCTACGAGCAGTACTTC	CASSFTKGTEDSYEQYF
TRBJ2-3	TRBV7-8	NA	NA	TGTGCCAGCAGCTTAGATGTGGGCAGGGGAGATACGCAGTATTTT	CASSLDVGRGDTQYF
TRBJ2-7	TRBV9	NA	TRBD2	TGTGCCAGCAGCCCACTGGGCGGTAGCGGGAGTGAGCAGTACTTC	CASSPLGGSGSEQYF
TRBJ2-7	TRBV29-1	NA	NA	TGCAGCGTTGTTTATAGGGGCTCCTACGAGCAGTACTTC	CSVVYRGSYEQYF
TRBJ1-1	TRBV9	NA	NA	TGTGCCAGCAGCGCAGGGGTAATGAACACTGAAGCTTTCTTT	CASSAGVMNTEAFF
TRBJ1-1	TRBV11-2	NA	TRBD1	TGTGCCAGCAGCTCCCTCACGGGCACAGGGGGAGCCTGGAACACTGAAGCTTTCTTT	CASSSLTGTGGAWNTEAFF
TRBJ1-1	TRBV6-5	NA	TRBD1	TGTGCCAGCAGACCACAGGGGAAATATGAAGCTTTCTTT	CASRPQGKYEAFF
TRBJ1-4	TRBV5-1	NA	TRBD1	TGCGCCAGCAGACAGGGGTACTTCGACTCCTTTGCAACTAATGAAAAACTGTTTTTT	CASRQGYFDSFATNEKLFF
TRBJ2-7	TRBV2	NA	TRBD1	TGTGCCAGCAGTGATGATCAGGGGACAGCCTACGAGCAGTACTTC	CASSDDQGTAYEQYF
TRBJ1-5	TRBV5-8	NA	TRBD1	TGTGCCAGCAGCACCAGGGGGCCCCTCAATCAGCCCCAGCATTTT	CASSTRGPLNQPQHF
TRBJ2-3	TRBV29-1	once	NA	TGCAGCGTTGATAGGTTGGAGTTTACAGATACGCAGTATTTT	CSVDRLEFTDTQYF
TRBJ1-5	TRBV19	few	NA	TGTGCCAGTAGTATAGGACAGTATAGCAATCAGCCCCAGCATTTT	CASSIGQYSNQPQHF
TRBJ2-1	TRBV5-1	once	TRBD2	TGCGCCAGCAGCTTGGTTAGCGGGAGCTCCTACAATGAGCAGTTCTTC	CASSLVSGSSYNEQFF
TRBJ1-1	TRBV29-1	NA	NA	TGCAGCGTTGTTCTACAGCTGAACACTGAAGCTTTCTTT	CSVVLQLNTEAFF
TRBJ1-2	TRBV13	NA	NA	TGTGCCAGCAGCTTAGGGCGGGCCCACTATGGCTACACCTTC	CASSLGRAHYGYTF
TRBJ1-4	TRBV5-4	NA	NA	TGTGCCAGCAGCCGACAGAAGAATAATGAAAAACTGTTTTTT	CASSRQKNNEKLFF
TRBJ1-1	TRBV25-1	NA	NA	TGTGCCAGCAGTATCGGGGGGTATGACACTGAAGCTTTCTTT	CASSIGGYDTEAFF
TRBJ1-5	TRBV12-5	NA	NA	TGTGCTAGTGGTTTGGCCGGGAGGCCCCAGCATTTT	CASGLAGRPQHF
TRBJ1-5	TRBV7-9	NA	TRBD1	TGTGCCAGCAGCTTACAGGGGGCCAATCAGCCCCAGCATTTT	CASSLQGANQPQHF
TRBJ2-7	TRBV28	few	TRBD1	TGTGCCAGCACCTCACCCGTCGACAGGGTCGAGCAGTACTTC	CASTSPVDRVEQYF
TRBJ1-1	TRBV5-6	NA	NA	TGTGCCAGCAGATGGGGGGATGGGACTGAAGCTTTCTTT	CASRWGDGTEAFF
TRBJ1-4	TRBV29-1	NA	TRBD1	TGCAGCGTTGTAGGGGGCTACGAAGAAGAAAAACTGTTTTTT	CSVVGGYEEEKLFF
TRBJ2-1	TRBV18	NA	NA	TGTGCCAGCTCAGAGAGGGATTACAATGAGCAGTTCTTC	CASSERDYNEQFF
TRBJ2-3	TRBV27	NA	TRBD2	TGTGCCAGCAGTTGGACTAGTGGGGCCGGGAGTACGCAGTATTTT	CASSWTSGAGSTQYF
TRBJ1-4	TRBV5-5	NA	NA	TGTGCCAGCAGCTTGGGGAGGACTAATGAAAAACTGTTTTTT	CASSLGRTNEKLFF
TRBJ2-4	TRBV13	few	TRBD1	TGTGCCAGCAGCTCACAGGGGGCGAGGTCTAACATTCAGTACTTC	CASSSQGARSNIQYF
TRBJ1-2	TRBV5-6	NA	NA	TGTGCCAGCAGCTTGTCGGGGCAGGGCAGGGGTGGCTACACCTTC	CASSLSGQGRGGYTF